The 28 T cell receptor beta chains given below trace back to one sample, sequenced in a study of cytomegalovirus exposure and HLA in healthy donors. PCR used 60 Vbeta primers and 13 Jbeta primers. Sequencing was performed with immunoSEQ multiplex PCR; in TCRdb, only in-frame clones are kept and a portion is missing. The sample consists of under 130,000 clones, around four fifths of them appearing once. The sequenced material came from PBMCs. The source is a man aged 25 to 40 in good health and CMV-seronegative.

In this sample, this clone turned up a few times. The chain couples TRBV7-6 to TRBJ2-5; unclear D gene. The germline CDR1 and CDR2 sequences are SGHVS and FNYEAQ. Trimming took 6 bases from V and 2 from J, leaving 7 bases between them. The CDR3 has 12 residues. The CDR3 nucleotides read TGTGCCAGCAGTCCTAAACAAGAGACCCAGTACTTC. Protein: CASSPKQETQYF.

This clone was seen just once. The chain has TRBV9 and TRBJ2-7, with D perhaps TRBD2 (6 bases). Trimming pared 4 bases from V and 1 base from J, leaving 18 bases between. The CDR3 is 16 residues long. CDR1 is SGDLS, CDR2 YYNGEE, per germline. CDR3 sequence: CASSPSGGDGSYEQYF. As DNA, the CDR3 is TGTGCCAGCAGCCCCTCGGGCGGGGACGGATCCTACGAGCAGTACTTC.

This clone appeared once. Other DNA sequences in the same sample also yield this CDR3. CDR3 residues: CASSLGQGVGTEAFF. The CDR3 coding sequence is TGTGCCAGCAGTTTAGGACAGGGGGTGGGCACTGAAGCTTTCTTT. The chain recombines TRBV27 with TRBJ1-1; TRBD1 matches at 10 bases. This CDR3 is built from 15 residues. J was trimmed by 4 bases and V by 2 bases; bases with no gene match: 4. The germline CDR1 and CDR2 sequences are MNHEY and SMNVEV (reference sequence).

The chain joins TRBV9 to TRBJ1-1; D uncertain. This CDR3 contains 16 residues. V was cut by 4 bases and J by 6 bases, with 22 bases left in between. Germline assignment: CDR1 SGDLS and CDR2 YYNGEE. CDR3 loop: CASSFVTGEVHSEAFF. CDR3 in DNA: TGTGCCAGCAGCTTTGTGACCGGGGAGGTTCATTCTGAAGCTTTCTTT.

The chain uses TRBV7-9 and TRBJ1-5; 10 positions agree with TRBD1. V lost 2 bases to trimming and J lost 3 bases; unmatched junction nucleotides: 7. This CDR3 has 17 amino acids. CDR1 SEHNR and CDR2 FQNEAQ come from the germline V gene (reference sequence). Here the CDR3 DNA reads TGTGCCAGCAGCTTAATCGGACAGGGGGGTCTCAATCAGCCCCAGCATTTT. Translation: CASSLIGQGGLNQPQHF.

The CDR3 sequence: CASRGQNNQPQHF. The CDR3 nucleotides are TGTGCCAGCAGGGGACAGAACAATCAGCCCCAGCATTTT. This rearrangement joins TRBV25-1 to TRBJ1-5; 7 bases line up with TRBD1. Trimming took 6 bases from V and 3 from J; bases not matched to a gene: 2. Per the germline V gene, CDR1 is MGHDK and CDR2 is SYGVNS. CDR3 size: 13 residues.

The V gene is TRBV9, the J gene TRBJ2-5, with 8 bases aligning to TRBD2. The germline CDR1 and CDR2 sequences are SGDLS and YYNGEE. CDR3 size: 14 residues. The junction had 7 bases not matched to a gene; V was cut back by 4 bases and J by 5 bases. In DNA form, the CDR3 reads TGTGCCAGCAGCCCAACGACGGGAGGGGAGACCCAGTACTTC. Protein: CASSPTTGGETQYF.

The chain carries TRBV14 and TRBJ2-5; 8 nucleotides align to TRBD1. This CDR3 contains 14 residues. The germline V gene encodes CDR1 SGHDN and CDR2 FVKESK. The V gene end was trimmed by 4 bases and the J gene end by 5 bases; junction bases not matched to a gene: 6. The CDR3 loop is CASSLTGAGETQYF. The CDR3 DNA reads as TGTGCCAGCAGCCTGACAGGGGCGGGGGAGACCCAGTACTTC. Full variable domain (outside the CDR3, taken from reference TRBV14 and TRBJ2-5): EAGVTQFPSHSVIEKGQTVTLRCDPISGHDNLYWYRRVMGKEIKFLLHFVKESKQDESGMPNNRFLAERTGGTYSTLKVQPAELEDSGVYFCASSLTGAGETQYFGPGTRLLVL.

This chain connects TRBV7-9 to TRBJ2-1; TRBD2 matches 7 bases. The CDR3 runs 14 residues. J lost 7 bases, V lost 2 bases, and 5 bases had no gene match. Germline V lookup: CDR1 SEHNR, CDR2 FQNEAQ (reference sequence). Written as DNA, the CDR3 is TGTGCCAGCAGCTTAAGGAGCGGGAAAAATGAGCAGTTCTTC. It translates to CASSLRSGKNEQFF.

The chain couples TRBV27 to TRBJ1-6; TRBD1 is a possible D gene (6 bases). V was shortened by 8 bases and J by 5 bases, with 22 bases between the two germline ends. This CDR3 is built from 17 residues. CDR1 MNHEY and CDR2 SMNVEV come from the germline V gene (reference sequence). The CDR3 region is CASQGGGGPFNNSPLHF. In DNA, the CDR3 is TGTGCCAGCCAAGGAGGCGGGGGGCCCTTTAATAATTCACCCCTCCACTTT.

The chain joins TRBV30 to TRBJ1-5; TRBD1 might be the D (5 bases). V dropped 0 bases and J dropped 5 bases, with 11 bases sitting between them. Germline CDR1 and CDR2: GTSNPN and SVGIG (reference sequence). The CDR3 is made up of 14 amino acids. CDR3 DNA sequence: TGTGCCTGGAGTGTAGGGCGGGGGTATCAGCCCCAGCATTTT. Protein sequence: CAWSVGRGYQPQHF. Looking up the rest from reference TRBV30 and TRBJ1-5 gives the full variable domain: SQTIHQWPATLVQPVGSPLSLECTVEGTSNPNLYWYRQAAGRGLQLLFYSVGIGQISSEVPQNLSASRPQDRQFILSSKKLLLSDSGFYLCAWSVGRGYQPQHFGDGTRLSIL.

J is TRBJ2-7 and V is TRBV11-2, with 11 bases aligning to TRBD2. From germline, CDR1 is SGHAT and CDR2 FQNNGV. V trimming: 1 base; J trimming: 2 bases; junction bases outside the gene matches: 13. This CDR3 region has 19 residues. The CDR3 spells CASSLAHSAGTSGAYEQYF. The DNA for the CDR3 is TGTGCCAGCAGCTTAGCCCATAGCGCCGGGACTAGCGGTGCCTACGAGCAGTACTTC.

V gene TRBV4-1 combines with J gene TRBJ1-5; no firm D call. This CDR3 is 17 amino acids long. The germline V and J ends were trimmed by 4 bases and 0 bases, with 16 bases remaining between them. The V gene's germline CDR1 is MGHRA and CDR2 YSYEKL. The CDR3 spells CASSRVVGQNSNQPQHF. In DNA form, the CDR3 reads TGCGCCAGCAGCCGCGTGGTGGGCCAGAATAGCAATCAGCCCCAGCATTTT.

This clone was detected only a few times. The genes are TRBV6-1 and TRBJ2-2, with 7 nucleotides matching TRBD1. CDR1 is MNHNS, CDR2 SASEGT, per germline. The CDR3 covers 14 residues. V shed 6 bases and J 3 bases; nucleotides not matched to a gene: 4. CDR3 bases: TGTGCCAGCAGGACAGGGATGGACACCGGGGAGCTGTTTTTT. Translating it yields CASRTGMDTGELFF.

The chain uses TRBV2 and TRBJ1-6; possibly TRBD1 for D (5 bases). Per the germline V gene, CDR1 is SNHLY and CDR2 is FYNNEI. There are 14 residues in the CDR3. V was trimmed by 3 bases and J by 7 bases, leaving 10 bases between them. CDR3 bases: TGTGCCAGCAGTGAGGACAACATCAATTCACCCCTCCACTTT. It translates to CASSEDNINSPLHF. Full variable domain (outside the CDR3, taken from reference TRBV2 and TRBJ1-6): EPEVTQTPSHQVTQMGQEVILRCVPISNHLYFYWYRQILGQKVEFLVSFYNNEISEKSEIFDDQFSVERPDGSNFTLKIRSTKLEDSAMYFCASSEDNINSPLHFGNGTRLTVT.

The chain is built from TRBV6-6 and TRBJ1-2; perhaps TRBD1 as D (5 bases). V was shortened by 5 bases and J by 3 bases, with 13 bases between the two germline ends. From germline, CDR1 is MNHNY and CDR2 SVGAGI (reference sequence). The CDR3 runs to 14 residues. The CDR3 nucleotides are TGTGCCAGCAGTCCCAAGACAGAGTACTATGGCTACACCTTC. It translates to CASSPKTEYYGYTF.

The V gene is TRBV14, the J gene TRBJ1-1, with unresolved D. The ends were cut back, 7 bases at V and 0 bases at J, with 12 bases in the middle. This CDR3 has 14 residues. Germline values: CDR1 SGHDN, CDR2 FVKESK. CDR3 sequence: CASKRTEMNTEAFF. The CDR3 region has the DNA TGTGCCAGCAAACGCACAGAGATGAACACTGAAGCTTTCTTT.

The DNA for the CDR3 is TGTGCCAGTAGAGGACAGGGCAATCAGCCCCAGCATTTT. Translating it yields CASRGQGNQPQHF. The chain is built from TRBV19 and TRBJ1-5, with 7 bases fitting TRBD1. This CDR3 is built from 13 residues. Germline values: CDR1 LNHDA, CDR2 SQIVND (reference sequence). The V segment lost 6 bases and the J segment 2 bases; nucleotides outside the gene matches: 1.

The J gene is TRBJ1-5, the V gene TRBV4-1; TRBD1 aligns across 8 bases. CDR1 MGHRA and CDR2 YSYEKL come from the germline V gene. With V trimmed by 5 bases and J by 0 bases, 12 bases remained unmatched. The CDR3 contains 18 residues. CDR3 residues: CASSRGTGGFLSNQPQHF. CDR3 sequence (DNA): TGCGCCAGCAGCAGAGGGACAGGCGGCTTCCTTAGCAATCAGCCCCAGCATTTT.

This sequence joins TRBV28 and TRBJ1-1, with a possible D match to TRBD1 (6 bases). The CDR3 is made up of 14 amino acids. Trimming shortened V by 6 bases and J by 5 bases, and 16 bases separated the two germline ends. Germline CDR1 MDHEN, CDR2 SYDVKM. CDR3 nucleotide sequence: TGTGCCAGCAGCTTTCACAGGGCTGGAACTGAAGCTTTCTTT. Its protein is CASSFHRAGTEAFF.

This chain links TRBV19 with TRBJ2-7; 8 bases are a match to TRBD1. Germline V gives CDR1 LNHDA, CDR2 SQIVND (reference sequence). J was trimmed by 8 bases and V by 1 base; bases with no gene match: 10. The CDR3 loop spans 15 amino acids. CDR3 in amino acids: CASSIVGQGGEKQYF. The CDR3 DNA follows: TGTGCCAGTAGTATAGTCGGACAGGGTGGTGAAAAGCAGTACTTC.

This clone was observed a single time. The genes are TRBV7-6 and TRBJ2-7; possibly TRBD2 for D (6 bases). Trimming removed 4 bases from V and 6 bases from J, with 13 bases in between. This CDR3 has 13 amino acids. The germline gives CDR1 SGHVS, CDR2 FNYEAQ. DNA of the CDR3: TGTGCCAGCAGCTCTCGGGACTCTCGCGAGCAGTACTTC. Encoded protein: CASSSRDSREQYF.

The V call is TRBV9, the J call TRBJ2-3, with 11 bases matching TRBD2. With V trimmed by 0 bases and J by 6 bases, 12 bases remained unmatched. The germline V gene encodes CDR1 SGDLS and CDR2 YYNGEE. This CDR3 spans 18 amino acids. The CDR3 here is CASSVGRASGGIWDTQYF. The CDR3 DNA follows: TGTGCCAGCAGCGTAGGTAGGGCTAGCGGGGGGATTTGGGATACGCAGTATTTT.

The gene calls are TRBV5-1 and TRBJ2-7; TRBD1 agrees at 7 bases. The CDR3 consists of 14 residues. Germline V gene sequence: CDR1 SGHRS, CDR2 YFSETQ. Trimming removed 2 bases from V and 3 bases from J; junction bases left unmatched: 5. CDR3 sequence reads: CASSFRDSNYEQYF. As DNA, the CDR3 is TGCGCCAGCAGCTTCCGGGACAGCAACTACGAGCAGTACTTC.

The chain employs TRBV7-9 and TRBJ2-5, with D possibly TRBD2 on 5 matching bases. Germline V gene data show CDR1 as SEHNR and CDR2 as FQNEAQ (reference sequence). V gave up 0 bases and J gave up 5 bases, with 7 bases separating them. This CDR3 has 13 amino acids. CDR3 in amino acids: CASSLAGVETQYF. CDR3 DNA: TGTGCCAGCAGCTTAGCGGGAGTGGAGACCCAGTACTTC.

In its sample, this clone was seen a few times. The V call is TRBV4-1, the J call TRBJ2-1; D uncertain. This CDR3 is 12 amino acids long. Looked up from germline, CDR1 is MGHRA and CDR2 is YSYEKL. Trimming took off 0 bases at V and 10 bases at J, with 7 bases between the two ends. The CDR3 region is CASSQDSHEQFF. The CDR3 DNA is TGCGCCAGCAGCCAAGATTCACACGAGCAGTTCTTC.

The V call is TRBV5-1, the J call TRBJ2-7, with 9 bases matching TRBD1. Germline CDR1 SGHRS, CDR2 YFSETQ. The CDR3 contains 15 residues. Trimming took 1 base from V and 4 from J; bases not matched to a gene: 6. The CDR3 protein is CASSLSGTGFYEQYF. CDR3 bases: TGCGCCAGCAGCTTGTCCGGGACAGGGTTTTACGAGCAGTACTTC.

This chain uses TRBV27 with TRBJ1-1; 8 positions match TRBD1. CDR1 and CDR2 from the germline V gene are MNHEY and SMNVEV (reference sequence). With V trimmed by 8 bases and J by 0 bases, 2 bases remained unmatched. The CDR3 is made up of 13 amino acids. As DNA, the CDR3 is TGTGCCAGCGCGGACAGGGTGAACACTGAAGCTTTCTTT. Encoded protein: CASADRVNTEAFF.